This T cell receptor beta chain was found in a study of blood T cell repertoires in COVID-19. About the research overall: T cells, B-cell-depleted T cells, or PBMCs supplied cDNA or gDNA.

In the authors' workflow: Estimation of nucleated cell counts was performed using reference gene primer amplification. Here immunoSEQ multiplex PCR was the method, and the copy in TCRdb shows in-frame clones only, minus some. The V and J calls and clone size are taken from that table; D and trimming were inferred from the DNA. The data contain about 250,000 clones, about 90% of them singletons. The germline gives CDR1 MDHEN, CDR2 SYDVKM. V lost 6 bases to trimming and J lost 2 bases, with 11 bases between them. The CDR3 sequence is 13 residues long. This rearrangement joins TRBV28 to TRBJ2-7, with unresolved D. The material sequenced was peripheral blood. This TCR derives from a man of 80 years or more with acute or convalescent COVID-19. This chain's CDR3 is CASRLVGPYEQYF. In nucleotides, the CDR3 is TGTGCCAGCAGGTTAGTGGGCCCCTACGAGCAGTACTTC.